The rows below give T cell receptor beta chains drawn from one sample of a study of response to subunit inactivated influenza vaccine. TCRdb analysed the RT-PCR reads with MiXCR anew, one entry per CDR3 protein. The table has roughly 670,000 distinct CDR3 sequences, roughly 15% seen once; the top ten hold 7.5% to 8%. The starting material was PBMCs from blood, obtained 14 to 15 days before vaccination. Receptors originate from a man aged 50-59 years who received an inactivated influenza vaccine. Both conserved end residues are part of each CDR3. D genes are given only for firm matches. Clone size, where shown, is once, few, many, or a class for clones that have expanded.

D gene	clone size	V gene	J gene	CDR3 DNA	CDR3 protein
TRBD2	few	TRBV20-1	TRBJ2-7	TGCAGTGCTAGACCCTCCCAAGCGGGAAGGTACGAGCAGTACTTC	CSARPSQAGRYEQYF
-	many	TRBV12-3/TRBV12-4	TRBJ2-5	TGTGCCAGCAGTTTAGGTGTCAGACAAGAGACCCAGTACTTC	CASSLGVRQETQYF
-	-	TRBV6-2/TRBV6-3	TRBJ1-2	TGTGCCAGCAGATCACGAACCGGGGGCGGCTATGGCTACACCTTC	CASRSRTGGGYGYTF
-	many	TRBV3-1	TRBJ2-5	TGTGCCAGCAGCCAAGATTTGCTGACAGCTATCCAAGAGACCCAGTACTTC	CASSQDLLTAIQETQYF
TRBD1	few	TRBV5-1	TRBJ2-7	TGCGCCAGCAGCTTGGCTTCGGACAGGGGTCACGAGCAGTACTTC	CASSLASDRGHEQYF
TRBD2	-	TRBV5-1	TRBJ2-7	TGCGCCAGCAGCTTGGAGGCTAGCGGGAGCGGGGGTTACGAGCAGTACTTC	CASSLEASGSGGYEQYF
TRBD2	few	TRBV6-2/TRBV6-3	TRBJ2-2	TGTGCCAGCGGACTAGCTTACACCGGGGAGCTGTTTTTT	CASGLAYTGELFF
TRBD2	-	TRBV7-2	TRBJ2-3	TGTGCCAGCAGCTTAGAAGCGGGATTCACAGATACGCAGTATTTT	CASSLEAGFTDTQYF
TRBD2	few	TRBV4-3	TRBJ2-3	TGCGCCAGCAGCCAGGGGGGAGGGGATACGCAGTATTTT	CASSQGGGDTQYF
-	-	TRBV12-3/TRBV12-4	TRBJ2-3	TGTGCCAGCAGTTCTCGACAGGACTTCTACACAGATACGCAGTATTTT	CASSSRQDFYTDTQYF
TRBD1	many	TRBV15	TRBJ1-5	TGTGCCACCAGCAGAGATTTGAGGGGACAGGGAATCCGCGGCAATCAGCCCCAGCATTTT	CATSRDLRGQGIRGNQPQHF
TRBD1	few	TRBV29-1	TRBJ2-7	TGCAGCGCCGTGCCAGGGGGCGCGGGGGAGCAGTACTTC	CSAVPGGAGEQYF
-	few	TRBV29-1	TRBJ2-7	TGCAGCGTTGAAGACCGGGAGATAACCGGGACCGAGTATTCCTACGAGCAGTACTTC	CSVEDREITGTEYSYEQYF
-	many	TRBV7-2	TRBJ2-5	TGTGCCAGCAGCTTAAGTGGAGGGACCCAGTACTTC	CASSLSGGTQYF
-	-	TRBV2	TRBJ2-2	TGTGCCAGCAGTGCGGAGGGGCCGAACACCGGGGAGCTGTTTTTT	CASSAEGPNTGELFF
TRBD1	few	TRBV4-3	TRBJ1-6	TGCGCCAGCAGCCAGCACCCCGGGACAGGGGTCTCACCCCTCCACTTT	CASSQHPGTGVSPLHF
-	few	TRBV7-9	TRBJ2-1	TGTGCCAGCAGCTCCCGTGCCAGGGTCAATGAGCAGTTCTTC	CASSSRARVNEQFF
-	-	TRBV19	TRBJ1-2	TGTGCCAGTTGGGACACCGCGAACTATGGCTACACCTTC	CASWDTANYGYTF
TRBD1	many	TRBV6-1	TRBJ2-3	TGTGCCAGCAGTGAAACGAGGGGACAGCAACTCACAGATACGCAGTATTTT	CASSETRGQQLTDTQYF
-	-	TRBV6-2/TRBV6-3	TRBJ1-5	TGTGCCAGCAGTCCCCGGGGGACTAGCAATCAGCCCCAGCATTTT	CASSPRGTSNQPQHF
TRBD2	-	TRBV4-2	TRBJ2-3	TGTGCCAGCAGCCAAGGTGCGGCGGGAGAGGTTACGCAGTATTTT	CASSQGAAGEVTQYF
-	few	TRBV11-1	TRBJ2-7	TGTGCCAGCAGCAGAGAGGGCGAGCAGTACTTC	CASSREGEQYF
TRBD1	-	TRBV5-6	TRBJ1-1	TGTGCCAGCAGCTTGCTCTCAGGGGGTGGTGAAGCTTTCTTT	CASSLLSGGGEAFF
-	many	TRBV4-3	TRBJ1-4	TGCGCCAGCAGCCAAGATGAGTCCAGTAATGAAAAACTGTTTTTT	CASSQDESSNEKLFF
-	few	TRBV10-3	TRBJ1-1	TGTGCCATCAGGGAAGAGATTTACACTGAAGCTTTCTTT	CAIREEIYTEAFF
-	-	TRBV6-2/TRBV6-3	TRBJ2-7	TGTGCCAGCAGATTCCCGTCCGCGACCTACGAGCAGTACTTC	CASRFPSATYEQYF
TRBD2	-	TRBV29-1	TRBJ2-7	TGCAGCGTTGCAGGGAGGGGAGCGGAGCAGTACTTC	CSVAGRGAEQYF
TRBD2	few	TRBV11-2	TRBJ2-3	TGTGCCAGCAGTCAACCTCAACAGGGGGCTAGCGGGAGGAATACGCAGTATTTT	CASSQPQQGASGRNTQYF
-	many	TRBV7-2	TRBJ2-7	TGTGCCAGCAGCCTCGGATCTGCCCCCTACGAGCAGTACTTC	CASSLGSAPYEQYF
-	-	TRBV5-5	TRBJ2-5	TGTGCCAGCAGCTTGGTTAGGGGGGGGCGAGAGACCCAGTACTTC	CASSLVRGGRETQYF
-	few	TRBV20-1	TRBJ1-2	TGCAGTGCTAGAGATGTGCAATTGGGGGCAGGAGGCTACACCTTC	CSARDVQLGAGGYTF
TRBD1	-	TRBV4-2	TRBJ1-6	TGTGCCAGCAGCCAAACAGGGGTGGGTTCACCCCTCCACTTT	CASSQTGVGSPLHF
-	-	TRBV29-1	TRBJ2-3	TGCAGCGTGAGTCTATTAAGCACAGATACGCAGTATTTT	CSVSLLSTDTQYF
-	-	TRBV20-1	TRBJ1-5	TGCAGTGCTAAGGACAGCAATCAGCCCCAGCATTTT	CSAKDSNQPQHF
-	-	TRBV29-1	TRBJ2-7	TGCAGCGTTAAAGGGGGTATCTCCTACGAGCAGTACTTC	CSVKGGISYEQYF
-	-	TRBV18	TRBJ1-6	TGTGCCAGCTCACCACCCGGGAATCAAGGTCCCCCCCTCCACTTT	CASSPPGNQGPPLHF
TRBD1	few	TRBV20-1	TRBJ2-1	TGCAGTGCTAGTGACGACAGGGTCTACAATGAGCAGTTCTTC	CSASDDRVYNEQFF
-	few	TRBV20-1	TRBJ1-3	TGCAGTGCTGTTACCGGGCCAGGAGGAAACACCATATATTTT	CSAVTGPGGNTIYF
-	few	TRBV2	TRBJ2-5	TGTGCCAGCAGATATGGGGGTCATCAAGAGACCCAGTACTTC	CASRYGGHQETQYF
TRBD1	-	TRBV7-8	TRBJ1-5	TGTGCCAGCAGCCCATGGACAGGAGACCTGTCTCAGCCCCAGCATTTT	CASSPWTGDLSQPQHF